This T cell receptor (beta chain) derives from a study of human T cells and chemical hapten exposure. Study-wide points: Expanded TCR counts at PT1 went up together with patch test score, a positive correlation. Clustering by CDR3 similarity yielded significantly more large clusters from expanded TCRs than controls. Because they had alopecia, donors may respond immunologically unlike healthy people.

V shed 5 bases and J 5 bases; nucleotides not matched to a gene: 10. This CDR3 is built from 15 residues. The germline V gene has CDR1 SGHTA and CDR2 FQGNSA. In the authors' workflow: With a range of roughly 20,000 to 690,600, the median per sample was 95,638 TCRs. TCRdb recomputed calls from the RACE reads with MiXCR, one row per CDR3 protein. TCRdb's processing, not the authors', yielded these V and J calls. Here the sample spans about 140,000 distinct CDR3 sequences, 12% being singletons. Time point: patch test 2, 6 weeks after DPC sensitization. Specified treatment: therapeutic diphenylcyclopropenone sensitization with weekly scalp DPC. As for this clonotype: Antigen unknown.

The J gene is TRBJ2-5, the V gene TRBV7-2, with TRBD1 matching 8 bases. The sequencing used whole blood, collected in connection with sensitization to the hapten diphenylcyclopropenone (DPC). The receptor comes from a woman in her fifties or sixties with alopecia areata. Some clones in this sample may be carry-over from other donors' samples. The CDR3 bases are TGTGCCAGCAGCCCTCGACAGGGGAGAAGGGAGACCCAGTACTTC. Its translation is CASSPRQGRRETQYF.